This passage covers 24 T cell receptor beta chains from one sample sequenced in a study of T-cell reconstitution after alpha-beta-depleted transplantation in children. For TCRbeta, the library was prepared with unique molecular identifiers. TCRdb re-derived calls from the PCR reads in MiXCR, one entry per CDR3 protein. This table holds 600,000 to 700,000 distinct CDR3 sequences, around 14% found once. The sample in question was PBMCs, obtained before TCRalphabeta/CD19-depleted stem cell transplant. The receptors here all came from a girl between 2 and 10 years old with congenital amegakaryocytic thrombocytopenia, due to receive a stem cell transplant.

This clonotype was counted many times. The chain has TRBV7-6 and TRBJ1-1; no definite D call. Trimming took 1 base from V and 8 from J, leaving 11 bases between them. The CDR3 runs 13 residues. Germline V gene lookup returns CDR1 SGHVS and CDR2 FNYEAQ. CDR3 DNA sequence: TGTGCCAGCAGCTTAGAGTCCGAGGACGAAGCTTTCTTT. Protein product: CASSLESEDEAFF.

Only a few counts were recorded for this clonotype. This chain uses TRBV12-3 or TRBV12-4 with TRBJ2-1, with D possibly TRBD2 on 5 matching bases. Trimming removed 5 bases at V and 0 bases at J, with 14 bases between. This CDR3 is 16 amino acids long. CDR3 in amino acids: CASSPSDWSSYNEQFF. The CDR3 DNA reads TGTGCCAGCAGTCCGTCGGACTGGAGCTCCTACAATGAGCAGTTCTTC.

The rearrangement links TRBV19 to TRBJ1-3, with D uncertain. The CDR3 has 13 residues. The germline gives CDR1 LNHDA, CDR2 SQIVND (reference sequence). V was pared by 8 bases and J by 3 bases, with 11 bases between. CDR3 sequence (DNA): TGTGCCAGTCTCGAGTCTTTTGGAAACACCATATATTTT. Translation gives CASLESFGNTIYF. Supplemented by reference TRBV19 and TRBJ1-3, the full variable domain reads DGGITQSPKYLFRKEGQNVTLSCEQNLNHDAMYWYRQDPGQGLRLIYYSQIVNDFQKGDIAEGYSVSREKKESFPLTVTSAQKNPTAFYLCASLESFGNTIYFGEGSWLTVV.

This clonotype was detected many times. This rearrangement joins TRBV16 to TRBJ1-2; D remains unclear. The germline V gene encodes CDR1 KGHSY and CDR2 FQNENV. Trimming took off 2 bases at V and 0 bases at J, with 10 bases between the two ends. The length of the CDR3 is 15 residues. The CDR3 here is CASSQMEGTNYGYTF. The CDR3 region has the DNA TGTGCCAGCAGCCAAATGGAAGGAACTAACTATGGCTACACCTTC. The full variable domain, in which reference TRBV16 and TRBJ1-2 provide the parts outside the CDR3, is GEEVAQTPKHLVRGEGQKAKLYCAPIKGHSYVFWYQQVLKNEFKFLISFQNENVFDETGMPKERFSAKCLPNSPCSLEIQATKLEDSAVYFCASSQMEGTNYGYTFGSGTRLTVV.

The chain is built from TRBV29-1 and TRBJ1-1; 8 nucleotides line up with TRBD1. V was clipped by 4 bases and J by 3 bases; unmatched bases: 13. This CDR3 has 16 residues. Germline V lookup: CDR1 SQVTM, CDR2 ANQGSEA. CDR3 residues: CSVVELIQGADTEAFF. DNA of the CDR3: TGCAGCGTTGTTGAGCTGATTCAGGGGGCAGACACTGAAGCTTTCTTT.

This clonotype was found a few times. The chain links TRBV7-9 to TRBJ2-7; D is ambiguous. Looked up from germline, CDR1 is SEHNR and CDR2 is FQNEAQ (reference sequence). This CDR3 spans 12 amino acids. The V end was cut by 5 bases, the J end by 6 bases, with 11 bases between. CDR3 sequence: CASSRVTIEQYF. CDR3 in DNA: TGTGCCAGCAGCCGAGTAACTATCGAGCAGTACTTC.

This clonotype has only a few counts. This sequence joins TRBV5-5 and TRBJ2-1; either TRBD1 or TRBD2 may fit D (5 bases each). Germline V gene lookup returns CDR1 SGHKS and CDR2 YYEKEE (reference sequence). There are 18 residues in the CDR3. Trimming shortened V by 2 bases and J by 0 bases, and 18 bases separated the two germline ends. The CDR3 is CASSFFFSEGYSYNEQFF. The CDR3 DNA follows: TGTGCCAGCAGCTTTTTTTTCTCTGAGGGGTACTCCTACAATGAGCAGTTCTTC.

This clonotype turned up a few times. The genes are TRBV20-1 and TRBJ2-1; the D gene is possibly TRBD2 (5 bases). CDR3 length equals 15 residues. Germline V CDR1 and CDR2: DFQATT, SNEGSKA (reference sequence). V lost 0 bases, J lost 3 bases, and 12 bases lay in between. The CDR3 sequence is CSAREKRSYYNEQFF. CDR3 nucleotides: TGCAGTGCTAGAGAAAAGCGGTCCTACTACAATGAGCAGTTCTTC.

The V and J genes are TRBV20-1 and TRBJ1-1; D gene uncertain. The CDR3 sequence is 14 residues long. Germline CDR1 is DFQATT and CDR2 is SNEGSKA (reference sequence). Trimming took 2 bases from V and 0 from J, leaving 10 bases between them. The CDR3 DNA sequence: TGCAGTGCTAGACGGCACAGCATGAACACTGAAGCTTTCTTT. Translation: CSARRHSMNTEAFF.

This chain joins TRBV10-3 and TRBJ2-5; 7 bases are shared with TRBD2. The CDR3 totals 12 residues. V lost 4 bases, J lost 8 bases, and 4 bases stayed unmatched. CDR1 is ENHRY and CDR2 is SYGVKD in the germline V gene. CDR3 DNA: TGTGCCATCAGTGTAGCGGGTCGCACCCAGTACTTC. It is translated as CAISVAGRTQYF.

This clonotype was observed at least ten times. The chain couples TRBV5-1 to TRBJ2-1; no reliable D call. V was pared by 3 bases and J by 2 bases, with 12 bases between. This CDR3 has 15 amino acids. CDR1 is SGHRS and CDR2 is YFSETQ in the germline V gene. The CDR3 spells CASSSDWAAYNEQFF. The CDR3 region has the DNA TGCGCCAGCAGCTCGGATTGGGCAGCCTACAATGAGCAGTTCTTC.

V usage is TRBV7-2 and J usage is TRBJ2-2; the D is unclear. The CDR3 is 12 residues long. Germline assignment: CDR1 SGHTA and CDR2 FQGNSA. With 4 bases removed from V and 5 bases from J, the gap between germline ends came to 5 bases. CDR3 DNA sequence: TGTGCCAGCAGCTCCGTAACCGGGGAGCTGTTTTTT. This encodes CASSSVTGELFF.

This clonotype occurred many times. The V gene is TRBV20-1, the J gene TRBJ2-2; D ambiguous. Germline values: CDR1 DFQATT, CDR2 SNEGSKA (reference sequence). The length of the CDR3 is 13 residues. V dropped 4 bases and J dropped 7 bases, with 13 bases sitting between them. The CDR3 is CSATVLGLGELFF. The CDR3 nucleotides read TGCAGTGCTACCGTACTTGGGCTCGGGGAGCTGTTTTTT.

This clonotype showed up many times. V and J are TRBV29-1 and TRBJ1-5, with D possibly being TRBD1 (6 bases). Germline V gene sequence: CDR1 SQVTM, CDR2 ANQGSEA. This CDR3 is built from 14 residues. Trimming left V 6 bases short and J 2 bases short, with 14 bases between. This chain's CDR3 is CSVAHRDGNQPQHF. In DNA form, the CDR3 reads TGCAGCGTCGCCCACAGGGACGGCAATCAGCCCCAGCATTTT. Full variable domain (remainder filled in from reference TRBV29-1 and TRBJ1-5): SAVISQKPSRDICQRGTSLTIQCQVDSQVTMMFWYRQQPGQSLTLIATANQGSEATYESGFVIDKFPISRPNLTFSTLTVSNMSPEDSSIYLCSVAHRDGNQPQHFGDGTRLSIL.

The CDR3 is CASSLPPGVRETQYF. DNA for the CDR3: TGCGCCAGCAGCTTGCCTCCGGGAGTGAGGGAGACCCAGTACTTC. J is TRBJ2-5 and V is TRBV5-1; TRBD2 is a possible D gene (6 bases). Between the trimmed V and J ends, which lost 1 base and 5 bases, there was a span of 15 bases. From germline, CDR1 is SGHRS and CDR2 YFSETQ. This CDR3 comprises 15 residues.

The table lists this clonotype with many counts. The chain employs TRBV25-1 and TRBJ2-1; TRBD1 might be the D (6 bases). Per germline, CDR1 MGHDK and CDR2 SYGVNS. V lost 7 bases to trimming and J lost 3 bases, with 16 bases between them. The CDR3 runs to 15 residues. In DNA form, the CDR3 reads TGTGCCAGCAAGGGGGAGTCCCCTATCTACAATGAGCAGTTCTTC. Protein: CASKGESPIYNEQFF.

Remarks on this clonotype: One end of the junction is discordant with germline, which a read error may explain. The chain couples TRBV3-1 to TRBJ2-3; 7 nucleotides match TRBD1. Germline V CDR1 and CDR2: LGHDT, YNNKEL (reference sequence). CDR3 length: 18 amino acids. As DNA, the CDR3 is TGTGCCTGCAGCCCAGGGCCGGGACAGCCCTCCAGCACAGATACGCAGTATTTT. Translated: CACSPGPGQPSSTDTQYF.

A remark on this clonotype: This may arise from a read error, as a much more abundant clone is one base away. The genes are TRBV12-3 or TRBV12-4 and TRBJ1-2; 7 bases fit TRBD1. The CDR3 totals 13 residues. The CDR3 nucleotides read TGTGCCAGCAGTCGACAGGGAAGATATGGCTACCCCTTC. Translated, it gives CASSRQGRYGYPF.

This clonotype has a count of ten or more. The chain links TRBV20-1 to TRBJ2-5; D possibly corresponds to TRBD2 (6 bases). V was shortened by 3 bases and J by 5 bases, with 19 bases between the two germline ends. CDR3 length: 15 amino acids. From germline, CDR1 is DFQATT and CDR2 SNEGSKA (reference sequence). The DNA for the CDR3 is TGCAGTGCTAGCCGGTCTCGCGGGATAACGGAGACCCAGTACTTC. Protein: CSASRSRGITETQYF.

This clonotype was seen many times. This chain joins TRBV6-5 and TRBJ2-3, with D possibly being TRBD1 (5 bases). The length of the CDR3 is 15 residues. Germline values: CDR1 MNHEY, CDR2 SVGAGI. Trimming removed 4 bases at V and 1 base at J, with 12 bases between. CDR3 loop: CASSWGSLGTDTQYF. CDR3 nucleotides: TGTGCCAGCAGTTGGGGCTCCCTAGGCACAGATACGCAGTATTTT.

V and J are TRBV10-2 and TRBJ2-7; tentatively, D is TRBD2 (5 bases). V was clipped by 6 bases and J by 3 bases, with 15 bases between them. CDR1 is WSHSY, CDR2 SAAADI, per germline. CDR3 length equals 14 residues. CDR3 sequence reads: CASSSQTTYYEQYF. In DNA, the CDR3 is TGCGCCAGCAGCTCCCAGACTACTTACTACGAGCAGTACTTC.

At least ten counts were recorded for this clonotype. The chain combines TRBV20-1 with TRBJ2-1; D remains unclear. Germline V gives CDR1 DFQATT, CDR2 SNEGSKA (reference sequence). The CDR3 sequence is 15 residues long. Trimming stripped 7 bases from V and 3 bases from J, with 19 bases between. The CDR3 protein is CSVVPQAGVYNEQFF. CDR3 coding DNA: TGCAGTGTTGTCCCCCAGGCCGGCGTCTACAATGAGCAGTTCTTC.

The sample holds a few counts of this clonotype. This rearrangement joins TRBV20-1 to TRBJ2-5; D is possibly TRBD2 (6 bases). From germline, CDR1 is DFQATT and CDR2 SNEGSKA (reference sequence). The V end lost 5 bases, the J end lost 0 bases, and 16 bases lay between the germline ends. The CDR3 spans 15 residues. CDR3 in DNA: TGCAGTGCTCGAAGTCCGGAGGGTTACCAAGAGACCCAGTACTTC. As protein: CSARSPEGYQETQYF.

This clonotype was observed at least ten times. This chain connects TRBV15 to TRBJ2-7, with D uncertain. Trimming took 1 base from V and 2 from J, leaving 9 bases between them. The CDR3 is made up of 14 amino acids. Germline values: CDR1 LNHNV, CDR2 YYDKDF (reference sequence). CDR3 region: CATSRGLVTYEQYF. CDR3 bases: TGTGCCACCAGCAGAGGTCTCGTGACCTACGAGCAGTACTTC.